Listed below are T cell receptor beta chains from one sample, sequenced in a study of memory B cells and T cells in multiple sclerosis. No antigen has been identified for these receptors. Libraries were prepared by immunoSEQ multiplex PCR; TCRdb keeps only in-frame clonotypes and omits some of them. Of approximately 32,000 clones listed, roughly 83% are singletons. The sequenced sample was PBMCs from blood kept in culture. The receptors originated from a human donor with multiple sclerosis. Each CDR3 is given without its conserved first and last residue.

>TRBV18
ASSPRTSGAINTGELF
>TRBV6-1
ASSRQGLSYEQY
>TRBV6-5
ASSYFGVYGYT
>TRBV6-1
ASSEPTPRLY
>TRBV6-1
ASSAPSGGAWQETQY
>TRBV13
ASSLVTAYNEQF
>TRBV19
ASSTRLAGGPPGELF
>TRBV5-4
ASQGTSGRSGELF
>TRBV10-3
AISRDAPYEQY
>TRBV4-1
ASSQESGGSSYNEQF
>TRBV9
ASSVALKQADTQY